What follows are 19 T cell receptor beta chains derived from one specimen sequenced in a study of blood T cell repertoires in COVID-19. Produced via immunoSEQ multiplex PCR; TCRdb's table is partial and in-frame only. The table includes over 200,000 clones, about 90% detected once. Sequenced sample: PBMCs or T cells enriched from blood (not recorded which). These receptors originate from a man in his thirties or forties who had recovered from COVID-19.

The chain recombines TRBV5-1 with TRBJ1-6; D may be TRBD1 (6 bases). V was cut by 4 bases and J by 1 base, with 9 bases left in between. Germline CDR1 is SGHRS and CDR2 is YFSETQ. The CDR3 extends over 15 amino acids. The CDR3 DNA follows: TGCGCCAGCAGCCCGACAGGTTCCTATAATTCACCCCTCCACTTT. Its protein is CASSPTGSYNSPLHF.

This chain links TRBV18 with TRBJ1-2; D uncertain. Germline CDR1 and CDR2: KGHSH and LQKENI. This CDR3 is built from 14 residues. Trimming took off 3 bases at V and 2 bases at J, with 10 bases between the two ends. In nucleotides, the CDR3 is TGTGCCAGCTCACCTAGCGAGATCAACTATGGCTACACCTTC. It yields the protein CASSPSEINYGYTF.

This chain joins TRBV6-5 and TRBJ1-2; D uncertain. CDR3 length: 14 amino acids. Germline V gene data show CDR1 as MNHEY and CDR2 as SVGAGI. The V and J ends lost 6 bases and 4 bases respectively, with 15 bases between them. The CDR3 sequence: CASSSTTQVYGYTF. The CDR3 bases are TGTGCCAGCAGCTCGACAACGCAGGTCTATGGCTACACCTTC.

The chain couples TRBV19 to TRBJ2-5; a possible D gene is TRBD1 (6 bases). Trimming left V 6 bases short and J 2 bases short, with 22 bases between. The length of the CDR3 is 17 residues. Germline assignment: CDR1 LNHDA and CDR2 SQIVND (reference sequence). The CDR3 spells CASRRFLGQGRQETQYF. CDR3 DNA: TGTGCCAGTAGGAGGTTTCTGGGACAAGGCAGGCAAGAGACCCAGTACTTC.

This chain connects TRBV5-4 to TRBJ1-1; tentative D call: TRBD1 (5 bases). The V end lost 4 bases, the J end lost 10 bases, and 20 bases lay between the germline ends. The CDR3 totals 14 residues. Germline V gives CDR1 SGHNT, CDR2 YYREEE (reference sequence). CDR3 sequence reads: CASSTDPQGSGAFF. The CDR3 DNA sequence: TGTGCCAGCAGCACTGACCCCCAGGGTTCGGGAGCTTTCTTT.

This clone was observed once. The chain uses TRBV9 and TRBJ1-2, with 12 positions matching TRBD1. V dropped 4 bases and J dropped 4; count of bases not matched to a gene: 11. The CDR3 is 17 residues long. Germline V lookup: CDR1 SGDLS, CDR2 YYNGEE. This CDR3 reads CASSPSPGTGGSYGYTF. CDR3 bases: TGTGCCAGCAGCCCGTCTCCCGGGACAGGGGGCAGCTATGGCTACACCTTC.

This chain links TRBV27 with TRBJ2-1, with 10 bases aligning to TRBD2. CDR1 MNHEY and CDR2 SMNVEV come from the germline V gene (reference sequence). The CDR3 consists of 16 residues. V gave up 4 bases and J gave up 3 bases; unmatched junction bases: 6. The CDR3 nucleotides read TGTGCCAGCAGTTCCGGACTAGCGGAAAACTACAATGAGCAGTTCTTC. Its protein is CASSSGLAENYNEQFF.

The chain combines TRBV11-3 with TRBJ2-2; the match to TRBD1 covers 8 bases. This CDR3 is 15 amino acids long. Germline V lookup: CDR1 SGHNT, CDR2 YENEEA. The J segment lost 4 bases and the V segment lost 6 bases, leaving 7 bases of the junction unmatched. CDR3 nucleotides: TGTGCCAGCAGTTCCGGGACAGGTCCCACCGGGGAGCTGTTTTTT. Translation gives CASSSGTGPTGELFF.

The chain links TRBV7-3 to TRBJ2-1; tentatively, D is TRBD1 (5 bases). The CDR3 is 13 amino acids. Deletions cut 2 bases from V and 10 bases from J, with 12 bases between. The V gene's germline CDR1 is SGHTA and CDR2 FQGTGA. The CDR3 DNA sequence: TGTGCCAGCAGCTTACAGGGAAGGCAGGAGCAGTTCTTC. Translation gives CASSLQGRQEQFF.

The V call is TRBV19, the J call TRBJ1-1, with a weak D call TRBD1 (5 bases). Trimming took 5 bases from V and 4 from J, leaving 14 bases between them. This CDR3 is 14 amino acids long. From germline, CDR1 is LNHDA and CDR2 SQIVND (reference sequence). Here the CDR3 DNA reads TGTGCCAGTAGTTTCGGTGTCAGGGCCACTGAAGCTTTCTTT. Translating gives CASSFGVRATEAFF.

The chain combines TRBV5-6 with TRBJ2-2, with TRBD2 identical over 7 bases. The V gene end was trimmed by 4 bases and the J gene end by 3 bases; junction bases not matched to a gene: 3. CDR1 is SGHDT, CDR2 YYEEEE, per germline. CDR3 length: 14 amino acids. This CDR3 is CASSQLAHTGELFF. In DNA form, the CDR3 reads TGTGCCAGCAGCCAACTAGCGCACACCGGGGAGCTGTTTTTT.

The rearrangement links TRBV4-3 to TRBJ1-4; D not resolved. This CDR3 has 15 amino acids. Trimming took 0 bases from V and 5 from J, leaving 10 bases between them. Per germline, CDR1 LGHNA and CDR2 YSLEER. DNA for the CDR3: TGCGCCAGCAGCCAAGATCGGATGAGGAATGAAAAACTGTTTTTT. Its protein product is CASSQDRMRNEKLFF.

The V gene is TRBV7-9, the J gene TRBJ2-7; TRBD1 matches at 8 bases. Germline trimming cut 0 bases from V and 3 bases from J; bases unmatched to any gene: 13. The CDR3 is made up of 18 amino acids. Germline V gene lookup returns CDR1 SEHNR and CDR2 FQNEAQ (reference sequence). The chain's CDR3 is CASSLALLRTGKFYEQYF. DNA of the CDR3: TGTGCCAGCAGCTTAGCGTTACTTAGGACAGGGAAATTCTACGAGCAGTACTTC.

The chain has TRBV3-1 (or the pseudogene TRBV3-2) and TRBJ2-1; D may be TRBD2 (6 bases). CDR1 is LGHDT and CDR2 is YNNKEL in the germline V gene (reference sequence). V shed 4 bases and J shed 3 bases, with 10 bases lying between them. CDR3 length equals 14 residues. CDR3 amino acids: CASSPRDFYNEQFF. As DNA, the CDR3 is TGTGCCAGCAGCCCCCGGGACTTCTACAATGAGCAGTTCTTC.

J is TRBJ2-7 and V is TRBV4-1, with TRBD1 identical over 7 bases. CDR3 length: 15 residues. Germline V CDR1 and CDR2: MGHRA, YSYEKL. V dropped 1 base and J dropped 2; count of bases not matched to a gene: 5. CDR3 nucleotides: TGCGCCAGCAGCCAAGCCCGGGACAGAGCCTACGAGCAGTACTTC. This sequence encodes CASSQARDRAYEQYF.

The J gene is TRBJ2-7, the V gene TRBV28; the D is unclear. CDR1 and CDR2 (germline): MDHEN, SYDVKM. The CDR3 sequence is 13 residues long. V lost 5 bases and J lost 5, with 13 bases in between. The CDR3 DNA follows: TGTGCCAGCAGTCCGTCCTACCTCAACGAGCAGTACTTC. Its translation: CASSPSYLNEQYF.

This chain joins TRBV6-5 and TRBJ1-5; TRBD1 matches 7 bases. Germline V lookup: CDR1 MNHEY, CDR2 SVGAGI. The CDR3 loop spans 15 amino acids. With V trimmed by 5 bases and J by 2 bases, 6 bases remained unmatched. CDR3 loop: CASSITGVGNQPQHF. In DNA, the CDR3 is TGTGCCAGCAGTATAACAGGGGTAGGCAATCAGCCCCAGCATTTT.

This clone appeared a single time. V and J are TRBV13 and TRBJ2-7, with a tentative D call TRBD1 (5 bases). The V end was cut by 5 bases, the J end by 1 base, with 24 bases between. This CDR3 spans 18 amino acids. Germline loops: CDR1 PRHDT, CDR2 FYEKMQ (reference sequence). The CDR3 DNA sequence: TGTGCCAGCAGCCTAGTAGTTGTCGCTGGAACAGGATCCTACGAGCAGTACTTC. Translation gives CASSLVVVAGTGSYEQYF.

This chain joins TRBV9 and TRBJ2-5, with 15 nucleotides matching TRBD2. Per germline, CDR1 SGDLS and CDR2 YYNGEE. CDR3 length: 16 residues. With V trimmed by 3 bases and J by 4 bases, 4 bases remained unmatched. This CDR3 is CASSARTSGGGETQYF. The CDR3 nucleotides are TGTGCCAGCAGCGCTAGGACTAGCGGGGGGGGAGAGACCCAGTACTTC.